This T cell receptor beta chain was recorded in a study of PD-1 blockade in classical Hodgkin lymphoma (TCRdb year 2020). Context from the whole study: Nivolumab dosing was 3 mg/kg intravenously every 2 weeks, continuing until either disease progression or unacceptable toxicity. The study used CyTOF and TCR beta sequencing to define a peripheral blood immune signature of response to PD-1 blockade in classical Hodgkin lymphoma.

With respect to this clone: Its antigen has not been determined. No base quality values were provided; no much bigger clone lies one nucleotide off.

The time point label on this specimen signifies: cycle 4 day 1 (C4D1), after less than seven weeks of nivolumab. All trial patients had relapsed after autologous stem cell transplantation, with cohorts A, B and C differing in prior brentuximab vedotin exposure. The trial cohort comprised some 60 patients with relapsed/refractory classical Hodgkin lymphoma whose best overall responses were complete response, partial response or progressive disease. In the multi-cohort phase II CheckMate 205 trial, trial patients received single-agent nivolumab. An independent review committee assessed best overall response by applying the 2007 International Working Group response criteria. Trial PBMCs were collected immediately before nivolumab initiation (C1D1) and during therapy at cycle 2 day 1 and cycle 4 day 1. Peripheral blood was collected in 8 mL Vacutainer Cell Preparation Tubes, from which PBMCs were isolated by centrifugation and then cryopreserved.

The Qiagen DNeasy kit was used to extract genomic DNA both from unsorted PBMCs and from the negatively selected CD4+ and CD8+ fractions. TCR beta CDR3 regions were amplified by immunoSEQ multiplex PCR using primers annealing to V and J segments. A synthetic immune receptor repertoire was used to minimize amplification bias, and any residual bias was removed computationally once sequencing was done. On the authors' methods: Custom Python scripts were used to quantify repertoire diversity as the Shannon entropy index. Unsorted, CD4+ and CD8+ repertoires were analyzed separately, except in combined analyses where CD4+ and CD8+ sequences were merged in silico. Clonal expansion was defined as at least a 2-fold frequency increase after treatment relative to C1D1, with a pseudocount of 0.5 for undetected baseline clones. Singleton clones were defined as clones with 0 or 1 copy at C1D1, and non-singleton clones were defined as clones with 2 or more copies. By matching protein sequences in sorted samples from the same patient, clones expanded in unsorted samples were annotated as CD4+, CD8+ or unknown. Wilcoxon tests were applied to paired samples to test diversity changes from C1D1 to C4D1. TCRdb's version of the immuneACCESS table is confined to in-frame rearrangements and falls short of the full clone set. An unresolved V gene accounts for under half of the shortfall where checked; the remainder is of unknown origin. From that table come the V and J calls and clone size; the DNA was used to work out D and trimming. This sample gives around 31,000 clones in total; around 82% of them show up just once. The top ten clonotypes cover approximately 18% of the sample.

In the germline V gene (reference sequence), CDR1 corresponds to MNHNY and CDR2 to SVGAGI. CDR3 length: 14 amino acids, cysteine to phenylalanine. The retained sequence is limited to the CDR3, 42 bases, with the frame set at the first base. Trimming removed 4 bases from V and 9 bases from J, leaving 16 bases between the germline ends. Study-wide findings and limitations: CD4+ but not CD8+ TCR diversity rose significantly by C4D1 (p=0.0027 vs p=0.16), most apparent in complete responders (p=0.02). The study was limited to a single clinical trial cohort, and causes of repertoire differences, possibly disease activity or prior therapy, remained undefined. Trial patients achieving complete response had baseline diversity similar to newly diagnosed patients, whereas partial responders and progressors had significantly lower diversity. Baseline TCR diversity was reported as lower in newly diagnosed patients than in healthy donors, and lower still in relapsed/refractory patients. Lower diversity was seen in patients whose nivolumab began less than 1 year after ASCT, and these patients were left out of later analyses so that immune reconstitution would not confound the results.

The chain was built from TRBV6-6 and TRBJ2-1, and possibly TRBD2, on 6 matching bases. The sample here was peripheral blood mononuclear cells (PBMCs), taken before the fourth cycle of nivolumab. The receptor's source is a human donor with classical Hodgkin lymphoma. The CDR3 in this case is CASSWGLTPPEQFF. The DNA sequence is given as TGTGCCAGCAGTTGGGGACTCACGCCTCCTGAGCAGTTCTTC.